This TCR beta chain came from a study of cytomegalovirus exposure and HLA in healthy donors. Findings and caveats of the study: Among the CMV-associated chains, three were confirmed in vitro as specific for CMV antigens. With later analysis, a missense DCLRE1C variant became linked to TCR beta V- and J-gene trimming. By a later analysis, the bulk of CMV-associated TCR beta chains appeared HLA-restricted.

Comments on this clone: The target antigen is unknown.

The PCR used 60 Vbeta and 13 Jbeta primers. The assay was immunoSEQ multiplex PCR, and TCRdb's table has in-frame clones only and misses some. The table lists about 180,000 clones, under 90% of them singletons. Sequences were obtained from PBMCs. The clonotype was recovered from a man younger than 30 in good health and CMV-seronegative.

The CDR3 loop reads CASSPRTSGDEQFF. Here the CDR3 DNA reads TGCGCCAGCAGCCCCAGGACTAGTGGCGATGAGCAGTTCTTC. This rearrangement joins TRBV5-1 to TRBJ2-1; 7 positions agree with TRBD2. The CDR3 totals 14 residues. V shed 4 bases, J shed 8 bases, and the junction held 9 bases outside the gene matches. CDR1 SGHRS and CDR2 YFSETQ come from the germline V gene. Using reference TRBV5-1 and TRBJ2-1 for the parts outside the CDR3, the full variable domain is KAGVTQTPRYLIKTRGQQVTLSCSPISGHRSVSWYQQTPGQGLQFLFEYFSETQRNKGNFPGRFSGRQFSNSRSEMNVSTLELGDSALYLCASSPRTSGDEQFFGPGTRLTVL.